The 18 T cell receptor beta chains below were found in one sample sequenced in a study of Ad26.COV2.S vaccination and SARS-CoV-2 variants. TCRdb keeps only in-frame clones here, not all; method: immunoSEQ multiplex PCR. The table shows about 400,000 clones, with about nine tenths occurring only once. Stated treatment: around 19 received Ad26.COV2.S at low or high dose, single or two shots; 5 received placebo; per-sample allocation not given. Day 63 after the first injection of vaccine or placebo was the sampling time. The sample consisted of peripheral blood, taken in a trial of Ad26.COV2.S vaccine versus placebo. These receptors were obtained from a person between 18 and 65 years old who received the Ad26.COV2.S COVID-19 vaccine or a placebo.

The rearrangement links TRBV3-1 (or the pseudogene TRBV3-2) to TRBJ2-1; 9 nucleotides agree with TRBD1. The CDR3 runs 15 residues. V was pared by 2 bases and J by 6 bases, with 5 bases of the junction left unmatched. In germline, CDR1 is LGHDT, CDR2 YNNKEL (reference sequence). The CDR3 sequence: CASSQPGQGFNEQFF. DNA of the CDR3: TGTGCCAGCAGCCAACCGGGACAGGGTTTCAATGAGCAGTTCTTC.

There are a few counts of this clone. The V call is TRBV5-4, the J call TRBJ1-1; the D is unclear. CDR3 length: 14 residues. The ends were cut back, 2 bases at V and 3 bases at J, with 11 bases in the middle. Looked up from germline, CDR1 is SGHNT and CDR2 is YYREEE (reference sequence). CDR3 loop: CASSFEGFDTEAFF. The CDR3 nucleotides are TGTGCCAGCAGCTTTGAGGGATTCGACACTGAAGCTTTCTTT.

J is TRBJ1-4 and V is TRBV11-2; D unclear. CDR3 length: 13 residues. With 2 bases removed from V and 8 bases from J, the gap between germline ends came to 9 bases. Germline V lookup: CDR1 SGHAT, CDR2 FQNNGV. CDR3 nucleotide sequence: TGTGCCAGCAGCTTACGGAGCGGCGAAAAACTGTTTTTT. The encoded protein is CASSLRSGEKLFF.

The J gene is TRBJ2-2, the V gene TRBV3-1 (or the pseudogene TRBV3-2); no firm D call. Trimming removed 5 bases at V and 2 bases at J, with 3 bases between. CDR1 is LGHDT, CDR2 YNNKEL, per germline (reference sequence). This CDR3 contains 12 residues. For the CDR3, the DNA is TGTGCCAGCAGCTACAACACCGGGGAGCTGTTTTTT. Protein sequence: CASSYNTGELFF.

The chain recombines TRBV3-1 (or the pseudogene TRBV3-2) with TRBJ2-1; D gene uncertain. In germline, CDR1 is LGHDT, CDR2 YNNKEL (reference sequence). The length of the CDR3 is 11 residues. Trimming left V 3 bases short and J 7 bases short, with 4 bases between. CDR3 sequence (DNA): TGTGCCAGCAGCCAGAGGAATGAGCAGTTCTTC. Translating gives CASSQRNEQFF.

This chain links TRBV4-1 with TRBJ2-1; 10 bases line up with TRBD1. The CDR3 runs 17 residues. The germline V gene has CDR1 MGHRA and CDR2 YSYEKL. J gave up 5 bases and V 4 bases, and 11 bases lay outside the gene matches. CDR3 DNA: TGCGCCAGCAGCCCGCTTACTCGGGACAGGGGCAACAATGAGCAGTTCTTC. Protein sequence: CASSPLTRDRGNNEQFF.

The V call is TRBV7-9, the J call TRBJ2-3; D remains unclear. Trimming took 3 bases from V and 4 from J, leaving 2 bases between them. CDR1 is SEHNR, CDR2 FQNEAQ, per germline (reference sequence). This CDR3 contains 11 residues. The CDR3 bases are TGTGCCAGCAGCTTCTCAGATACGCAGTATTTT. Translating gives CASSFSDTQYF.

CDR3 in amino acids: CASRVSGGYGYTF. The CDR3 DNA follows: TGCGCCAGCAGAGTATCGGGAGGCTATGGCTACACCTTC. The rearrangement uses TRBV5-1 and TRBJ1-2; no firm D call. Germline CDR1 reads SGHRS; CDR2 reads YFSETQ. V gave up 5 bases and J gave up 4 bases, with 12 bases separating them. CDR3 length: 13 residues.

The chain recombines TRBV5-6 with TRBJ1-1; D call uncertain. The V gene lost 4 bases and the J gene lost 8 bases, with 12 bases spanning the gap. The germline CDR1 and CDR2 sequences are SGHDT and YYEEEE. The CDR3 spans 12 residues. The DNA of the CDR3 is TGTGCCAGCAGCGGAGGACTGACCGAAGCTTTCTTT. Translation gives CASSGGLTEAFF.

The V and J genes are TRBV18 and TRBJ1-1; no clear D. Trimming removed 0 bases from V and 5 bases from J, with 4 bases in between. This CDR3 has 12 residues. Germline V gene sequence: CDR1 KGHSH, CDR2 LQKENI. The CDR3 protein is CASSPPVTEAFF. DNA of the CDR3: TGTGCCAGCTCACCACCGGTAACTGAAGCTTTCTTT.

J is TRBJ2-7 and V is TRBV6-1; 9 bases are a match to TRBD1. CDR1 and CDR2 (germline): MNHNS, SASEGT. The ends lost 0 bases at V and 1 base at J; junction bases unmatched: 7. The CDR3 runs 17 residues. The CDR3 region has the DNA TGTGCCAGCAGTGAAGCTAGGGACAGGGAAAAATCCTACGAGCAGTACTTC. It codes for CASSEARDREKSYEQYF.

The sample holds one count of this clone. This rearrangement joins TRBV7-8 to TRBJ1-3; D is perhaps TRBD1 (5 bases). Trimming stripped 5 bases from V and 3 bases from J, with 17 bases between. Germline V gene data show CDR1 as SGHVS and CDR2 as FQNEAQ. This CDR3 has 16 residues. Written as DNA, the CDR3 is TGTGCCAGCAGCAAGGCCGGACATTCTTTTGGAAACACCATATATTTT. This translates into CASSKAGHSFGNTIYF. The full variable domain, rest sourced from reference TRBV7-8 and TRBJ1-3, is GAGVSQSPRYKVAKRGQDVALRCDPISGHVSLFWYQQALGQGPEFLTYFQNEAQLDKSGLPSDRFFAERPEGSVSTLKIQRTQQEDSAVYLCASSKAGHSFGNTIYFGEGSWLTVV.

This clone has only one observation. The chain is built from TRBV2 and TRBJ1-1, with 7 bases that match TRBD1. CDR1 and CDR2 (germline): SNHLY, FYNNEI. With V trimmed by 0 bases and J by 1 base, 8 bases remained unmatched. The CDR3 covers 17 residues. CDR3 in amino acids: CASSEARGRGQNTEAFF. The DNA for the CDR3 is TGTGCCAGCAGTGAAGCTCGGGGAAGGGGGCAGAACACTGAAGCTTTCTTT.

The V and J genes are TRBV19 and TRBJ1-1; no clear D gene. V lost 3 bases and J lost 4, with 6 bases in between. Germline CDR1 reads LNHDA; CDR2 reads SQIVND (reference sequence). This CDR3 is built from 12 residues. The CDR3 sequence is CASSMSGTEAFF. The DNA for the CDR3 is TGTGCCAGTAGTATGTCGGGCACTGAAGCTTTCTTT. Using reference TRBV19 and TRBJ1-1 for the parts outside the CDR3, the full variable domain is DGGITQSPKYLFRKEGQNVTLSCEQNLNHDAMYWYRQDPGQGLRLIYYSQIVNDFQKGDIAEGYSVSREKKESFPLTVTSAQKNPTAFYLCASSMSGTEAFFGQGTRLTVV.

The chain couples TRBV5-6 to TRBJ2-3; 14 bases agree with TRBD2. V shed 3 bases and J 2 bases; nucleotides not matched to a gene: 8. CDR3 size: 18 residues. Germline V gene data show CDR1 as SGHDT and CDR2 as YYEEEE. The CDR3 region is CASSYRTSGGQSTDTQYF. CDR3 coding DNA: TGTGCCAGCAGCTATCGGACTAGCGGGGGGCAATCCACAGATACGCAGTATTTT.

The rearrangement links TRBV27 to TRBJ1-2; 9 positions match TRBD1. Germline-derived CDR1 and CDR2 are MNHEY and SMNVEV (reference sequence). Germline trimming cut 6 bases from V and 8 bases from J; bases unmatched to any gene: 7. The CDR3 length is 13 residues. DNA for the CDR3: TGTGCCAGCAGCTACAGGGGGCTCTTAGGCTACACCTTC. Translating gives CASSYRGLLGYTF.

Regarding this clone: The sample contains more than one DNA sequence encoding this CDR3. This chain joins TRBV29-1 and TRBJ1-2; D is possibly TRBD1 (5 bases). CDR1 is SQVTM, CDR2 ANQGSEA, per germline. This CDR3 region has 12 residues. V was clipped by 2 bases and J by 3 bases, with 7 bases between them. The CDR3 nucleotides read TGCAGCGTTGAAAGGGGTGACTATGGCTACACCTTC. As protein: CSVERGDYGYTF.

Written as DNA, the CDR3 is TGTGCCACCGTGACAGGGAGAGACACTGAAGCTTTCTTT. The encoded protein is CATVTGRDTEAFF. The chain links TRBV6-5 to TRBJ1-1, with 7 bases that match TRBD1. CDR3 length: 13 residues. V trimming: 10 bases; J trimming: 3 bases; junction bases outside the gene matches: 8. CDR1 is MNHEY and CDR2 is SVGAGI in the germline V gene.